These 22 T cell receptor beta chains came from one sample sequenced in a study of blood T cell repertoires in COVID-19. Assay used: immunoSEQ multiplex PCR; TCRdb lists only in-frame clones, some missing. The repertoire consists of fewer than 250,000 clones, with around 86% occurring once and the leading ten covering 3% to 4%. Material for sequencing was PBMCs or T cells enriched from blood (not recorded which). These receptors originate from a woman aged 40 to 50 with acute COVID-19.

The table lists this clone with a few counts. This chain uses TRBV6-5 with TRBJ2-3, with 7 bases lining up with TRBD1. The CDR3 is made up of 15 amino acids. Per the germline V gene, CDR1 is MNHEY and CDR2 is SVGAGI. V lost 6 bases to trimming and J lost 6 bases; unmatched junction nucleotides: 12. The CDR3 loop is CASRQEGGLGDTQYF. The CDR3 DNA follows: TGTGCCAGCAGGCAGGAAGGGGGCCTGGGTGATACGCAGTATTTT.

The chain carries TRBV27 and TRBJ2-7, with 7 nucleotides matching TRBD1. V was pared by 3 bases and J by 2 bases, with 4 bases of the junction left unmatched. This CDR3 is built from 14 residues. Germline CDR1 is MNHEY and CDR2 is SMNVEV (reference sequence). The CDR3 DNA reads TGTGCCAGCAGTTTGGGACAGCCACCCTACGAGCAGTACTTC. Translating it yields CASSLGQPPYEQYF.

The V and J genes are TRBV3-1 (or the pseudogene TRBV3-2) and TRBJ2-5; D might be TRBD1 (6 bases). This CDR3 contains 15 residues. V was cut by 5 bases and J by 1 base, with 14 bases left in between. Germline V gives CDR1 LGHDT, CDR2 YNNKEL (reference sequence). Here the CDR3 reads CASSYRDRSQETQYF. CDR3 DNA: TGTGCCAGCAGCTACAGAGACAGGAGCCAAGAGACCCAGTACTTC.

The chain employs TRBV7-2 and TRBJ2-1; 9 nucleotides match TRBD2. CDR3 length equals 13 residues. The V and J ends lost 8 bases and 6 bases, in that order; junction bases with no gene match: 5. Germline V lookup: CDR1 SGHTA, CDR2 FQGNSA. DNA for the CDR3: TGTGCCAGCCGGGCTAGCGGGATCAATGAGCAGTTCTTC. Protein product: CASRASGINEQFF.

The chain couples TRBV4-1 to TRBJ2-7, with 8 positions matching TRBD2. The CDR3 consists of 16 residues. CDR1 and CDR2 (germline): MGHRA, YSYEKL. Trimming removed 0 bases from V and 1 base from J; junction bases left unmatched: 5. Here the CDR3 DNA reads TGCGCCAGCAGCCAAGATAAACGGGAGGGTTCCTACGAGCAGTACTTC. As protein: CASSQDKREGSYEQYF.

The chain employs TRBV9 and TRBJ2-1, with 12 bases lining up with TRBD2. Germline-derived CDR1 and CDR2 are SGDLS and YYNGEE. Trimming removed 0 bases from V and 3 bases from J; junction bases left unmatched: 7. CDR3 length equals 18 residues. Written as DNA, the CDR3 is TGTGCCAGCAGCGTAGGGAGGACTAGCGGGAACAACTACAATGAGCAGTTCTTC. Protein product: CASSVGRTSGNNYNEQFF.

The CDR3 DNA reads TGTGCCATCAGTGAGTCAGTAGGGGGGACAGGAGGCACAGATACGCAGTATTTT. Amino acid sequence: CAISESVGGTGGTDTQYF. V is TRBV10-3 and J is TRBJ2-3; 8 bases are a match to TRBD1. Germline V gives CDR1 ENHRY, CDR2 SYGVKD. V was pared by 0 bases and J by 1 base, with 9 bases of the junction left unmatched. This CDR3 is 18 amino acids long.

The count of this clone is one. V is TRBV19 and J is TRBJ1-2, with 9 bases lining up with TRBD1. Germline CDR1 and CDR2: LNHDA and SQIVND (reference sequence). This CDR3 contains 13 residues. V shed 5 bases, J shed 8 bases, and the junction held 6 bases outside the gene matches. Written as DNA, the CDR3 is TGTGCCAGTAGTTATGGGACAGGGCAAGGCTACACCTTC. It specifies CASSYGTGQGYTF.

The CDR3 reads CASSLGSLGELFF. The DNA for the CDR3 is TGTGCCAGCAGCTTAGGCTCCCTCGGGGAGCTGTTTTTT. V is TRBV13 and J is TRBJ2-2; D not resolved. The germline V gene has CDR1 PRHDT and CDR2 FYEKMQ (reference sequence). Trimming took 0 bases from V and 7 from J, leaving 6 bases between them. The CDR3 length is 13 residues.

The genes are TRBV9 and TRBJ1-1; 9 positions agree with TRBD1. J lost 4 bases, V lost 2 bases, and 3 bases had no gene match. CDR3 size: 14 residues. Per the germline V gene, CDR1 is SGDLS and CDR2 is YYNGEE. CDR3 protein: CASSVGTGPTEAFF. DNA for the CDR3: TGTGCCAGCAGCGTGGGGACAGGGCCCACTGAAGCTTTCTTT.

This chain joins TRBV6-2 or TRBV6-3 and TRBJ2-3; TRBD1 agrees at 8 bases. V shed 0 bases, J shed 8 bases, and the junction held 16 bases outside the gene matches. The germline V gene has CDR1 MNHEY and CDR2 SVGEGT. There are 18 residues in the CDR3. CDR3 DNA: TGTGCCAGCAGTTACTCGCCCCCATTGACAGGGGAATCTAGTACGCAGTATTTT. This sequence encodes CASSYSPPLTGESSTQYF.

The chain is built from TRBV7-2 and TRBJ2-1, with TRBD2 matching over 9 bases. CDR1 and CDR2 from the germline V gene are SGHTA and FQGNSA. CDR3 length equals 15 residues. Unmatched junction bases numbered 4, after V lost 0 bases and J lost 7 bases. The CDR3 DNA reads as TGTGCCAGCAGCTTAGCTCTAGCGGGATTTAATGAGCAGTTCTTC. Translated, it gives CASSLALAGFNEQFF.

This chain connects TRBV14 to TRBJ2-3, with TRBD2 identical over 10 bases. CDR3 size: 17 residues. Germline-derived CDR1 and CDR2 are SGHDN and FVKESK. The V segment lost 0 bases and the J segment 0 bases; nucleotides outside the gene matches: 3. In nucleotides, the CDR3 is TGTGCCAGCAGCCAAGAATCACTAGCGGGGAGCACAGATACGCAGTATTTT. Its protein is CASSQESLAGSTDTQYF.

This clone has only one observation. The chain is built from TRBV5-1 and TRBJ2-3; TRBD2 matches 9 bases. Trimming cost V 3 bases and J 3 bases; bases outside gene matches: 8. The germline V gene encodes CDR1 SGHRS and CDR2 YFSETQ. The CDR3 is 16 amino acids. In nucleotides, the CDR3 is TGCGCCAGCAGCTCCTTAGCGGGAGCGGAGACAGATACGCAGTATTTT. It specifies CASSSLAGAETDTQYF.

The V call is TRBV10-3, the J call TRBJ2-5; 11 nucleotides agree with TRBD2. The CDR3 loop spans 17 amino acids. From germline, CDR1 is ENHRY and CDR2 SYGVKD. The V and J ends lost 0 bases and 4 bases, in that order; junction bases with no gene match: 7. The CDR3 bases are TGTGCCATCAGTGAGTCGAGATCCGGGACTAGCGGAGAGACCCAGTACTTC. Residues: CAISESRSGTSGETQYF.

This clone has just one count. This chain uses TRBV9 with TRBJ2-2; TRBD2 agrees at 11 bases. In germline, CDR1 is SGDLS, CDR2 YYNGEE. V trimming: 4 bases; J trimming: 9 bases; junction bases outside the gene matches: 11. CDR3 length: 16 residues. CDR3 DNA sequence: TGTGCCAGCAGCCCCCCGGGACTAGCGGCACCCCGGGAGCTGTTTTTT. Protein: CASSPPGLAAPRELFF.

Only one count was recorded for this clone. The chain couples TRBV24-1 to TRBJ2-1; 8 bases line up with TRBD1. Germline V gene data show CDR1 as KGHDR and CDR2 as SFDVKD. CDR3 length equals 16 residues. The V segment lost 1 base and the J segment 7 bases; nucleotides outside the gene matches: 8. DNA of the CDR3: TGTGCCACCAGTGATTTCGGACAGGGAGGAAGGAATGAGCAGTTCTTC. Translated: CATSDFGQGGRNEQFF.

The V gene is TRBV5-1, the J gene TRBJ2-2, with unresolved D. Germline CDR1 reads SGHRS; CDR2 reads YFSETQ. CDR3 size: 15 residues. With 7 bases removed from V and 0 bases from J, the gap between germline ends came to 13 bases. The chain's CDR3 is CASSPRQANTGELFF. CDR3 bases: TGCGCCAGCTCCCCCCGGCAGGCGAACACCGGGGAGCTGTTTTTT.

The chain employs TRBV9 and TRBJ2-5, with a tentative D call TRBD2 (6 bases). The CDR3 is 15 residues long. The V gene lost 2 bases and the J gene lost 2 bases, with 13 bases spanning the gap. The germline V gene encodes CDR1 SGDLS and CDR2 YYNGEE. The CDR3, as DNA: TGTGCCAGCAGCGTGTCGGAGGGCTTACAAGAGACCCAGTACTTC. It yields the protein CASSVSEGLQETQYF.

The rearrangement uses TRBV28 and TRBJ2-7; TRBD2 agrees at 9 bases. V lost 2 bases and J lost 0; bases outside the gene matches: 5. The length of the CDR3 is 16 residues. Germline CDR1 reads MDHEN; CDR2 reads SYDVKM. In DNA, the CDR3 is TGTGCCAGCAGTTTAGCCCTAGCGGGAAGCTCCTACGAGCAGTACTTC. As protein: CASSLALAGSSYEQYF.

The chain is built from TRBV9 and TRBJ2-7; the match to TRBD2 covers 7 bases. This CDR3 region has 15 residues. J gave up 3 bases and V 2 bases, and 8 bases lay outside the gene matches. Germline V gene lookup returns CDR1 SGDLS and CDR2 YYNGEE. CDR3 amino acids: CASSVGAGAVYEQYF. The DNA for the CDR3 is TGTGCCAGCAGCGTGGGCGCGGGAGCGGTCTACGAGCAGTACTTC.

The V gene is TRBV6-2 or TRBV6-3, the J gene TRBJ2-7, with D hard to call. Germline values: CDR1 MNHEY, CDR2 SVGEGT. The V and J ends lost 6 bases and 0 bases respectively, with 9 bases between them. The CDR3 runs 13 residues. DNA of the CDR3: TGTGCCAGCAGCTCTGAGAACTCCTACGAGCAGTACTTC. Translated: CASSSENSYEQYF.